The next 27 T cell receptor beta chains were all read from a single sample in a study of blood T cell repertoires in COVID-19. TCRdb keeps only in-frame clones here, not all; method: immunoSEQ multiplex PCR. The table records around 49,000 clones, 80% to 90% of them present only once. The sequenced material came from peripheral blood. These receptors all come from a woman aged 60-75 years with acute or convalescent COVID-19.

This clone was observed a handful of times. The chain couples TRBV19 to TRBJ1-2; tentatively, D is TRBD1 (5 bases). V was trimmed by 8 bases and J by 4 bases, leaving 17 bases between them. The CDR3 runs to 14 residues. Germline V lookup: CDR1 LNHDA, CDR2 SQIVND (reference sequence). In nucleotides, the CDR3 is TGTGCCAGTTCAGACAGTCCTAGACTCTATGGCTACACCTTC. It is translated as CASSDSPRLYGYTF. The whole variable domain, remainder taken from reference TRBV19 and TRBJ1-2, is DGGITQSPKYLFRKEGQNVTLSCEQNLNHDAMYWYRQDPGQGLRLIYYSQIVNDFQKGDIAEGYSVSREKKESFPLTVTSAQKNPTAFYLCASSDSPRLYGYTFGSGTRLTVV.

The genes are TRBV6-5 and TRBJ2-7; 12 bases agree with TRBD1. Per germline, CDR1 MNHEY and CDR2 SVGAGI. The CDR3 sequence is 15 residues long. The ends lost 2 bases at V and 2 bases at J; junction bases unmatched: 1. CDR3 coding DNA: TGTGCCAGCAGTTACAGGGACAGGGGGCCCTACGAGCAGTACTTC. Amino acids: CASSYRDRGPYEQYF.

The CDR3 bases are TGTGCCAGCAGCTTAGCCGGGACAGCCTCTTCCTACACCTTC. It codes for CASSLAGTASSYTF. The chain uses TRBV7-8 and TRBJ1-2; 7 positions match TRBD1. The CDR3 loop spans 14 amino acids. The germline gives CDR1 SGHVS, CDR2 FQNEAQ. The V segment lost 0 bases and the J segment 10 bases; nucleotides outside the gene matches: 8.

This chain links TRBV14 with TRBJ1-2; TRBD1 aligns across 9 bases. Germline lookup yields CDR1 SGHDN and CDR2 FVKESK. V was pared by 4 bases and J by 4 bases, with 7 bases of the junction left unmatched. There are 15 residues in the CDR3. The CDR3 DNA reads TGTGCCAGCAGCCGAGGACAGGGGCACCTCTATGGCTACACCTTC. Protein sequence: CASSRGQGHLYGYTF.

The rearrangement joins TRBV13 to TRBJ1-3; possible D gene TRBD1, 6 bases. CDR1 and CDR2 (germline): PRHDT, FYEKMQ (reference sequence). Between the trimmed V and J ends, which lost 5 bases and 0 bases, there was a span of 11 bases. This CDR3 contains 15 residues. The CDR3 DNA reads as TGTGCCAGCAGCCTAACGGACAGCTCTGGAAACACCATATATTTT. Its translation: CASSLTDSSGNTIYF.

This rearrangement joins TRBV19 to TRBJ1-2; TRBD1 matches 9 bases. This CDR3 is 16 amino acids long. Losses at the gene ends were 5 bases for V and 0 bases for J; bases not matched to a gene: 7. Germline V gene sequence: CDR1 LNHDA, CDR2 SQIVND (reference sequence). The CDR3 DNA is TGTGCCAGTAGTCACGGGACAGGGACAGCTAACTATGGCTACACCTTC. Translation: CASSHGTGTANYGYTF. Full variable domain (rest looked up from reference TRBV19 and TRBJ1-2): DGGITQSPKYLFRKEGQNVTLSCEQNLNHDAMYWYRQDPGQGLRLIYYSQIVNDFQKGDIAEGYSVSREKKESFPLTVTSAQKNPTAFYLCASSHGTGTANYGYTFGSGTRLTVV.

The V call is TRBV5-1, the J call TRBJ1-4; TRBD1 aligns across 7 bases. The J segment lost 0 bases and the V segment lost 4 bases, leaving 3 bases of the junction unmatched. This CDR3 is 15 amino acids long. CDR1 is SGHRS, CDR2 YFSETQ, per germline. The CDR3 bases are TGCGCCAGCAGCCCAGGACAGGCAACTAATGAAAAACTGTTTTTT. Translating gives CASSPGQATNEKLFF.

This clone was detected once. The chain links TRBV30 to TRBJ1-5; unclear D gene. Germline lookup yields CDR1 GTSNPN and CDR2 SVGIG (reference sequence). This CDR3 comprises 15 residues. The germline V and J ends were trimmed by 0 bases and 5 bases, with 14 bases remaining between them. The DNA for the CDR3 is TGTGCCTGGAGTGTACCCAACAACCGGGATCAGCCCCAGCATTTT. The encoded protein is CAWSVPNNRDQPQHF. Filled out from reference TRBV30 and TRBJ1-5, the complete variable domain reads SQTIHQWPATLVQPVGSPLSLECTVEGTSNPNLYWYRQAAGRGLQLLFYSVGIGQISSEVPQNLSASRPQDRQFILSSKKLLLSDSGFYLCAWSVPNNRDQPQHFGDGTRLSIL.

The rearrangement links TRBV18 to TRBJ2-1, with 14 bases matching TRBD2. This CDR3 is built from 14 residues. V was clipped by 5 bases and J by 12 bases; unmatched bases: 6. Germline CDR1 reads KGHSH; CDR2 reads LQKENI. In nucleotides, the CDR3 is TGTGCCAGCTCAGCGGGACTAGCGGGAGCTCCGCAGTTCTTC. Protein product: CASSAGLAGAPQFF.

The CDR3 bases are TGTGCCAGTAGTATAGCCCTCGGAGGGGTCCTCTTCTCTGGGGCCAACGTCCTGACTTTC. The encoded protein is CASSIALGGVLFSGANVLTF. The gene calls are TRBV19 and TRBJ2-6; a possible D gene is TRBD2 (6 bases). Trimming left V 1 base short and J 0 bases short, with 19 bases between. This CDR3 spans 20 amino acids. The germline CDR1 and CDR2 sequences are LNHDA and SQIVND (reference sequence).

The chain carries TRBV11-3 and TRBJ2-3; 12 nucleotides match TRBD2. After removal of 1 base from V and 3 bases from J, the junction contained 2 bases not matched to a gene. CDR1 is SGHNT and CDR2 is YENEEA in the germline V gene. CDR3 length: 16 amino acids. The CDR3 spells CASSLGGTSGTDTQYF. The CDR3 nucleotides are TGTGCCAGCAGCTTAGGGGGGACTAGCGGGACAGATACGCAGTATTTT.

The gene calls are TRBV24-1 and TRBJ2-1; 10 bases are shared with TRBD2. This CDR3 is 14 amino acids long. From germline, CDR1 is KGHDR and CDR2 SFDVKD. The V gene end was trimmed by 5 bases and the J gene end by 9 bases; junction bases not matched to a gene: 6. CDR3 residues: CATSVSSGRGEQFF. In DNA form, the CDR3 reads TGTGCCACCAGTGTGTCTAGCGGGAGAGGTGAGCAGTTCTTC.

This chain joins TRBV12-3 or TRBV12-4 and TRBJ1-1, with D perhaps matching TRBD1 (6 bases). This CDR3 has 13 amino acids. Deletions cut 7 bases from V and 2 bases from J, with 11 bases between. CDR3 in amino acids: CASNTGHNTEAFF. The CDR3 DNA is TGTGCCAGCAATACAGGGCACAACACTGAAGCTTTCTTT.

V is TRBV18 and J is TRBJ1-2, with 9 nucleotides matching TRBD1. CDR3 size: 15 residues. The V gene's germline CDR1 is KGHSH and CDR2 LQKENI. J lost 6 bases, V lost 2 bases, and 7 bases had no gene match. The DNA of the CDR3 is TGTGCCAGCTCACCATCAAACAGGGGGCGCGATGGCTACACCTTC. Translated, it gives CASSPSNRGRDGYTF.

As DNA, the CDR3 is TGTGCCTGTGCGGACGGGGTCGAGCAGTACTTC. It yields the protein CACADGVEQYF. This chain links TRBV30 with TRBJ2-7; weak D call: TRBD2 (5 bases). Germline V gene sequence: CDR1 GTSNPN, CDR2 SVGIG (reference sequence). This CDR3 comprises 11 residues. V dropped 6 bases and J dropped 6 bases, with 12 bases sitting between them.

The chain recombines TRBV28 with TRBJ1-6, with D possibly TRBD1 on 6 matching bases. From germline, CDR1 is MDHEN and CDR2 SYDVKM. The V end lost 5 bases, the J end lost 0 bases, and 11 bases lay between the germline ends. This CDR3 comprises 16 residues. For the CDR3, the DNA is TGTGCCAGCAGTGATACAGGGAGCTCCTATAATTCACCCCTCCACTTT. Amino acid sequence: CASSDTGSSYNSPLHF.

The chain combines TRBV5-8 with TRBJ2-1, with 9 bases fitting TRBD1. V shed 0 bases and J 6 bases; nucleotides not matched to a gene: 4. Germline V gives CDR1 SGHTS, CDR2 YDEGEE. There are 15 residues in the CDR3. CDR3 nucleotide sequence: TGTGCCAGCAGCTTGGACAGGGGGCTCTTCAATGAGCAGTTCTTC. Translated, it gives CASSLDRGLFNEQFF.

The rearrangement uses TRBV15 and TRBJ1-4, with 7 nucleotides matching TRBD1. V gave up 2 bases and J gave up 0 bases; unmatched junction bases: 0. CDR3 length equals 15 residues. Germline V CDR1 and CDR2: LNHNV, YYDKDF (reference sequence). The CDR3 nucleotides are TGTGCCACCAGCAGACAGGGGGCAACTAATGAAAAACTGTTTTTT. Amino acid sequence: CATSRQGATNEKLFF. Based on the CDR3 plus reference TRBV15 and TRBJ1-4, the full variable domain is DAMVIQNPRYQVTQFGKPVTLSCSQTLNHNVMYWYQQKSSQAPKLLFHYYDKDFNNEADTPDNFQSRRPNTSFCFLDIRSPGLGDTAMYLCATSRQGATNEKLFFGSGTQLSVL.

V usage is TRBV5-1 and J usage is TRBJ1-4, with 10 bases that match TRBD1. Germline-derived CDR1 and CDR2 are SGHRS and YFSETQ. V lost 0 bases and J lost 7; bases outside the gene matches: 0. There are 14 residues in the CDR3. The CDR3 DNA is TGCGCCAGCAGCTTGGGACAGGGGGCTGAAAAACTGTTTTTT. It yields the protein CASSLGQGAEKLFF.

This clone has only one observation. This chain uses TRBV2 with TRBJ1-2; maybe TRBD1 (6 bases). V was pared by 7 bases and J by 8 bases, with 20 bases between. Germline loops: CDR1 SNHLY, CDR2 FYNNEI. The CDR3 covers 14 residues. CDR3 protein: CASNSLTGSWGYTF. CDR3 sequence (DNA): TGTGCCAGCAATTCGCTGACAGGCAGTTGGGGCTACACCTTC.

V gene TRBV19 combines with J gene TRBJ1-5; 8 positions agree with TRBD1. With V trimmed by 10 bases and J by 6 bases, 5 bases remained unmatched. This CDR3 is built from 12 residues. Per the germline V gene, CDR1 is LNHDA and CDR2 is SQIVND (reference sequence). CDR3 protein: CATRTGIQPQHF. CDR3 bases: TGTGCCACTAGGACAGGGATTCAGCCCCAGCATTTT.

The V and J genes are TRBV28 and TRBJ1-6; the D is unclear. Germline V gene data show CDR1 as MDHEN and CDR2 as SYDVKM. The CDR3 totals 15 residues. The germline V and J ends were trimmed by 7 bases and 1 base, with 11 bases remaining between them. As DNA, the CDR3 is TGTGCCAGCATCGGTGGAGGATCCTATAATTCACCCCTCCACTTT. Residues: CASIGGGSYNSPLHF.

This chain connects TRBV15 to TRBJ1-2; 9 nucleotides line up with TRBD1. In germline, CDR1 is LNHNV, CDR2 YYDKDF (reference sequence). The ends lost 7 bases at V and 2 bases at J; junction bases unmatched: 5. This CDR3 has 14 residues. CDR3 sequence (DNA): TGTGCCACCAAATTCGGACAGGGGAACTATGGCTACACCTTC. The encoded protein is CATKFGQGNYGYTF.

J is TRBJ1-1 and V is TRBV5-1, with 7 bases identical to TRBD1. V lost 4 bases, J lost 1 base, and 10 bases stayed unmatched. Germline values: CDR1 SGHRS, CDR2 YFSETQ. The CDR3 covers 16 residues. The chain's CDR3 is CASSVNPGQTNTEAFF. In nucleotides, the CDR3 is TGCGCCAGCAGCGTGAATCCGGGACAGACGAACACTGAAGCTTTCTTT. Filled out from reference TRBV5-1 and TRBJ1-1, the complete variable domain reads KAGVTQTPRYLIKTRGQQVTLSCSPISGHRSVSWYQQTPGQGLQFLFEYFSETQRNKGNFPGRFSGRQFSNSRSEMNVSTLELGDSALYLCASSVNPGQTNTEAFFGQGTRLTVV.

The chain carries TRBV7-9 and TRBJ2-3; the D is unclear. Per the germline V gene, CDR1 is SEHNR and CDR2 is FQNEAQ (reference sequence). The CDR3 runs to 16 residues. The germline V and J ends were trimmed by 3 bases and 0 bases, with 13 bases remaining between them. CDR3 bases: TGTGCCAGCAGCTTCGGGTTCTCCCTAAGCACAGATACGCAGTATTTT. Its protein is CASSFGFSLSTDTQYF.

The CDR3 DNA sequence: TGTGCCAGCAGCGCCCCCCAGGGGGAGGGGGAGCTGTTTTTT. Its translation: CASSAPQGEGELFF. V and J are TRBV9 and TRBJ2-2, with 7 bases aligning to TRBD1. This CDR3 has 14 amino acids. Per the germline V gene, CDR1 is SGDLS and CDR2 is YYNGEE. The trim removed 3 bases at V and 8 bases at J, leaving 7 bases unmatched.

The chain joins TRBV14 to TRBJ1-4, with 7 bases identical to TRBD1. The CDR3 runs 16 residues. Trimming removed 3 bases from V and 7 bases from J; junction bases left unmatched: 11. The germline V gene has CDR1 SGHDN and CDR2 FVKESK. The CDR3 nucleotides read TGTGCCAGCAGCCAGAACCAACAGGGGTGGTCTGAAAAACTGTTTTTT. Translation: CASSQNQQGWSEKLFF.